This T cell receptor beta chain was sequenced during a study of shared clonotypes between healthy human individuals. A CD45RA+ naive subset and a CD45RA-negative memory subset were split from CD4+ cells. Source study methods: From ImmunoSEQ came sequences covering only the junction and carrying no quality scores, so filtering differed. Clones were read by immunoSEQ multiplex PCR, and TCRdb kept only the in-frame ones, dropping some. That table is the source of V, J and clone size, and D and trimming were worked out from the DNA. The sample has roughly 2 million clones, around 95% seen once. CDR3 size: 15 residues. The V gene's germline CDR1 is SGHRS and CDR2 YFSETQ. The V and J ends lost 6 bases and 2 bases, in that order; junction bases with no gene match: 9.

The specimen was naive CD4+ T cells sorted from blood. Subset denoted: CD45RA+ positively selected. The source of this sequence is a man between 18 and 35 years old in good health. The chain links TRBV5-1 to TRBJ2-7, with 9 bases identical to TRBD2. DNA of the CDR3: TGCGCCAGCACCGGGGGGACTAGCAGTACCTACGAGCAGTACTTC. Translated, it gives CASTGGTSSTYEQYF.